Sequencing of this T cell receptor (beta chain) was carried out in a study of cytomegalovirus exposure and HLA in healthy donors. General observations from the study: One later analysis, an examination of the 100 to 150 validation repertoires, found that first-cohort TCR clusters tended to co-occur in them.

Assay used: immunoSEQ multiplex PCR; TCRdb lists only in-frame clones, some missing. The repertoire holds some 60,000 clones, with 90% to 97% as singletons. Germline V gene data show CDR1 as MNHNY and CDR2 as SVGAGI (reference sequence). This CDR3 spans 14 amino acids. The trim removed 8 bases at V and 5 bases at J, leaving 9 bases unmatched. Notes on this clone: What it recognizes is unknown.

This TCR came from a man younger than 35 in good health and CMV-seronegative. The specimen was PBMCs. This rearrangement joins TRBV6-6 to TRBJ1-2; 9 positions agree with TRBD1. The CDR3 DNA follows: TGTGCCAGCGGCACAGGGGGCATTAGGTATGGCTACACCTTC. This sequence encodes CASGTGGIRYGYTF.